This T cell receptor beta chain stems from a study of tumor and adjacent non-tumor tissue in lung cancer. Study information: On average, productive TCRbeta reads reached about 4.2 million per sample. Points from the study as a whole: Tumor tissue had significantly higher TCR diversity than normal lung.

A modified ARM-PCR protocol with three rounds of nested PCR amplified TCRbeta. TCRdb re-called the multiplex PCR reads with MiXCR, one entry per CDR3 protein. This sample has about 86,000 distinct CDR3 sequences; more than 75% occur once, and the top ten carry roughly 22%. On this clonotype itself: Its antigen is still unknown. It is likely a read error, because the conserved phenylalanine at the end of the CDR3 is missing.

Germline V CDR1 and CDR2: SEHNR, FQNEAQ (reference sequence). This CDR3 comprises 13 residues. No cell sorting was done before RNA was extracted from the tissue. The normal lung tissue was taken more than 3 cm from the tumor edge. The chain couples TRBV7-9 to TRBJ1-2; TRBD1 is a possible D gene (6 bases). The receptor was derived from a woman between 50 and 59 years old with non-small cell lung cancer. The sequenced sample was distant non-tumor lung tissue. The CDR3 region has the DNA TGTGCCAGTAGCTCAGATCCAGGGGTCGGCTACACCTTA. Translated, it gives CASSSDPGVGYTL.